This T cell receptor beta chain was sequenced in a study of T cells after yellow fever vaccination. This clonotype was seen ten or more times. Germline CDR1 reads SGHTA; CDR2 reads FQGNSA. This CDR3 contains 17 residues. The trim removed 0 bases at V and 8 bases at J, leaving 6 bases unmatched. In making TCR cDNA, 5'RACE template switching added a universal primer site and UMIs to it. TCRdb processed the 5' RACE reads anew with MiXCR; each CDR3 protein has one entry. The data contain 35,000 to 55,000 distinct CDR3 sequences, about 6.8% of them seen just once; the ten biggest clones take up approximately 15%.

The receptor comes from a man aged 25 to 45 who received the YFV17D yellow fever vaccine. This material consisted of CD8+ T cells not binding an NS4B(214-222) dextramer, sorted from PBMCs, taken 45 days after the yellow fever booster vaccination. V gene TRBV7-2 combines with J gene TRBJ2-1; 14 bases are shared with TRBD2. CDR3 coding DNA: TGTGCCAGCAGCTTAGCTTCCGGGACTAGCGGGAGTTATGAGCAGTTCTTC. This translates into CASSLASGTSGSYEQFF. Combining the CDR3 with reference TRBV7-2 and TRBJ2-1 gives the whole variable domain GAGVSQSPSNKVTEKGKDVELRCDPISGHTALYWYRQSLGQGLEFLIYFQGNSAPDKSGLPSDRFSAERTGGSVSTLTIQRTQQEDSAVYLCASSLASGTSGSYEQFFGPGTRLTVL.